One and the same sample provided the 4 T cell receptor beta chains below, sequenced in a study of T cell responses to AZD1222 COVID-19 vaccine. Method: immunoSEQ multiplex PCR; TCRdb's copy keeps in-frame clones and lacks some. The data contain under 100,000 clones, 92% of them singletons. The input for sequencing was peripheral blood, taken on day 0 of MenACWY control vaccination. The receptors come from an adult in good health.

The chain links TRBV7-2 to TRBJ2-2; tentatively, D is TRBD1 or TRBD2 (6 bases each). The V gene lost 10 bases and the J gene lost 4 bases, with 22 bases spanning the gap. Germline CDR1 is SGHTA and CDR2 is FQGNSA. The CDR3 runs to 16 residues. The CDR3 DNA follows: TGTGCCATCACGGAGGGGGGTGCAGGTTTCACCGGGGAGCTGTTTTTT. This codes for CAITEGGAGFTGELFF.

The J gene is TRBJ2-2, the V gene TRBV12-3 or TRBV12-4; D gene uncertain. Between the trimmed V and J ends, which lost 6 bases and 4 bases, there was a span of 9 bases. This CDR3 is built from 13 residues. The CDR3 sequence: CASRLSTTGELFF. The CDR3 DNA reads as TGTGCCAGCAGACTTTCGACCACCGGGGAGCTGTTTTTT.

The rearrangement joins TRBV12-3 or TRBV12-4 to TRBJ1-6; D unresolved. The V gene lost 7 bases and the J gene lost 8 bases, with 12 bases spanning the gap. The CDR3 totals 13 residues. CDR3 protein: CASTPQADSPLHF. CDR3 bases: TGTGCCAGCACCCCCCAGGCGGATTCACCCCTCCACTTT.

V and J are TRBV6-5 and TRBJ1-6; D is perhaps TRBD1 (5 bases). The CDR3 length is 14 residues. Germline assignment: CDR1 MNHEY and CDR2 SVGAGI. V lost 10 bases and J 5 bases, leaving 15 bases between the germline ends. This CDR3 reads CATMLGGNNSPLHF. DNA for the CDR3: TGTGCCACCATGCTGGGGGGAAATAATTCACCCCTCCACTTT.